This entry features one T cell receptor beta chain sequence. This clone is described as medium-sized (0.01 to 0.1%). Its antigen has not been determined. No quality values exist for individual bases; no much larger clone is one base distant. These data come from a study of radiation and T cells in renal cell carcinoma (dated by TCRdb to the early 2020s). Broadly, across the study: In total, 50 or so samples, comprising roughly 25 tumors and 27 peripheral blood samples, were subjected to TCR beta sequencing. In the 40 to 55 samples combined, roughly 4.4 million unique CDR3 nucleotide sequences were found, encoding 2 million to 3 million unique CDR3 amino acid sequences.

There are 17 amino acids in the CDR3, from cysteine to phenylalanine inclusive. The DNA shown is the 51-base CDR3, in frame from base 1. Trimming accounts for 4 bases at V and 0 bases at J, while the number of junction bases matched to no gene is 7. From the germline V gene, CDR1 is SNHLY and CDR2 is FYNNEI. TCR beta libraries were generated from genomic DNA with the immunoSEQ kit, following the manufacturer's recommendations. To prepare libraries, a first multiplex PCR with proprietary primers was run, followed by a second PCR that added unique barcodes, and a bead cleanup was done after each round. Each sample batch included a kit-provided positive control reaction and a negative control reaction. The final libraries were assessed on an Agilent 4200 TapeStation D1000 ScreenTape, pooled by volume, and quantified by qPCR. Sequencing was performed on an Illumina NextSeq500 with a MidOutput 150-cycle cartridge, and 156 Read1 and 15 Index1 cycles were run with kit custom primers. The pooled library was loaded at approximately 0.95 pM with approximately 18% PhiX control spiked in. Turning to the authors' computational methods: The vendor-processed data were analyzed in R, and a clonotype was defined as all T cells that share the same CDR3 nucleotide sequence. In the clone abundance analyses, frequencies in each sample were normalized to that sample's 10,000 most abundant clones. Before analysis, public T cell clones were removed, and these numbered fewer than six per sample on average. Dominant motifs were analyzed with ImmunoMap using the PAM10 matrix, a gap penalty of 30, and a homology threshold of 0.3, and motifs with a cumulative frequency of at least 0.01 were considered dominant. A difference in abundance of at least 32-fold between compartments was used to define tumor-enriched and baseline blood-enriched clonotypes. Tumor-blood repertoire similarity was measured with the Baroni-Urbani and Buser coefficient, and group comparisons used two-tailed Wilcoxon tests in R. TCRdb took this table from immuneACCESS and kept in-frame rearrangements with V and J called. Such tables lack part of the clones; where checked against another copy, unresolved V genes explain under half of the gap, and the rest is unexplained. V, J and clone size are those of that table, while D and trimming were read from the DNA. Counted in this sample were approximately 18,000 clones; roughly 64% of them appeared once. The ten largest clones take up around 13% of the sample.

Results the study describes overall, beyond this receptor: Compared with control tumors, irradiated tumors had a greater number of dominant CDR3 motifs, and those motifs took up a bigger portion of the repertoire. Because pretreatment tumor biopsies were not available, the study could not determine whether clonotypes were already present within the tumor at baseline. Only small tumor regions of roughly 1 g were available, so intratumoral heterogeneity was not captured. Because the trial had a single-armed design, the trial could not examine how radiation dose or scheduling affected the TCR repertoire. An increase in top tumor clonotypes in blood was observed from baseline to 2 weeks post-radiation, followed by contraction by 4 weeks, which was taken to suggest transient expansion of tumor-resident clones. TCR clonality was higher in irradiated tumors than in controls, as the top 100 clonotypes made up an average of around 54% of the repertoire in irradiated tumors compared with approximately 45% in nephrectomy-only tumors.

The meaning of the sample's time point label: tumor resected at nephrectomy. The treatment or condition label here, explained by the study, means: 15 Gy SBRT to primary tumor, nephrectomy 4 weeks later. The samples were obtained from a clinical trial, where primary renal cell carcinomas were treated with 15 Gy stereotactic body radiation therapy and then removed by nephrectomy 4 weeks afterward. Renal cell carcinoma with clear cell pathology was present in all patients. Tumors were dissociated mechanically, digested with collagenase/hyaluronidase at 37 degrees C, processed in gentleMACS C tubes, and stored in liquid nitrogen. The QIAamp DNA Blood Mini Kit (Qiagen) was used to prepare genomic DNA for TCR sequencing. The analyses included only samples that passed all quality control checks.

This receptor was obtained from a woman between 70 and 85 years old with renal cell carcinoma. In this chain, TRBV2 is recombined with TRBJ2-2, and 8 bases in between align with TRBD1. The source was tumor tissue, collected from a patient whose treatment included radiotherapy and nephrectomy. For the CDR3, the sequence is CASSAQGEGPNTGELFF. The nucleotides are TGTGCCAGCAGTGCACAGGGGGAAGGACCGAACACCGGGGAGCTGTTTTTT.